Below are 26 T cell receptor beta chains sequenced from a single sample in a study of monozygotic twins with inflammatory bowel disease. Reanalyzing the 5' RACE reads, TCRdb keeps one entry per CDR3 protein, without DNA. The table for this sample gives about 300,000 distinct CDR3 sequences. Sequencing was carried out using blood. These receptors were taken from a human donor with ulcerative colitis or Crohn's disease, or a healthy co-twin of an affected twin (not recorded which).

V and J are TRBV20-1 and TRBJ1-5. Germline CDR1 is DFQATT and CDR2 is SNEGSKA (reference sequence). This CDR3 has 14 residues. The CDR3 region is CSARIRRGGQPQHF.

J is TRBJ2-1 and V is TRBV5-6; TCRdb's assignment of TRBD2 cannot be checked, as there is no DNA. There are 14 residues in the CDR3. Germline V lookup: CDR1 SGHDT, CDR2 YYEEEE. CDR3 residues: CASSFETSWDEQFF. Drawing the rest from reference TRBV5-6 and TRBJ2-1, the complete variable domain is DAGVTQSPTHLIKTRGQQVTLRCSPKSGHDTVSWYQQALGQGPQFIFQYYEEEERQRGNFPDRFSGHQFPNYSSELNVNALLLGDSALYLCASSFETSWDEQFFGPGTRLTVL.

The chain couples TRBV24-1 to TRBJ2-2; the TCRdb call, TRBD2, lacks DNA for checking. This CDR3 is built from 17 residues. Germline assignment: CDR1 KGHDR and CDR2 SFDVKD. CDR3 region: CATSDPSTSGATGELFF.

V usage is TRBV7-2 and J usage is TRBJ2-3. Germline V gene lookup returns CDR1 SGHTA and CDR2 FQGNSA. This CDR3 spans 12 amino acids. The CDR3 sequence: CASSSIWDTQYF.

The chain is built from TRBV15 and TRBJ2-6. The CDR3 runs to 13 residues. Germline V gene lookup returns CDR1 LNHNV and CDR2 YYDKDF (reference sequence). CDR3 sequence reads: CATASSGANVLTF.

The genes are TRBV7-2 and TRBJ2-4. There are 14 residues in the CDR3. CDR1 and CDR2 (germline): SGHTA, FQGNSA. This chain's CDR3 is CASSLDIAKNMQYF.

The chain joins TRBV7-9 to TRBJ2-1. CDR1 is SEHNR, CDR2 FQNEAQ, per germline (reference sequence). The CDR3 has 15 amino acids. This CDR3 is CASSRSGGTYNEQFF.

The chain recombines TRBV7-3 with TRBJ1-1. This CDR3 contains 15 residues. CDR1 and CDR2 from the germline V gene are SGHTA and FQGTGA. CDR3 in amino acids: CASSPHIVEVAEAFF.

The CDR3 protein is CSASGTGRTYEQYF. The chain employs TRBV20-1 and TRBJ2-7; as DNA is missing, the TRBD1 call by TCRdb cannot be tested. Germline V gives CDR1 DFQATT, CDR2 SNEGSKA (reference sequence). This CDR3 spans 14 amino acids.

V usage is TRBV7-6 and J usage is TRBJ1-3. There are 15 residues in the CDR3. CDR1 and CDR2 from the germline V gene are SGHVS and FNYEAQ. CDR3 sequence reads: CASSPSDLSGNTIYF.

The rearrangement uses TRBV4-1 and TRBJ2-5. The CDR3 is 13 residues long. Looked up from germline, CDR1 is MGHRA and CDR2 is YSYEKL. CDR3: CASSLQLQETQYF.

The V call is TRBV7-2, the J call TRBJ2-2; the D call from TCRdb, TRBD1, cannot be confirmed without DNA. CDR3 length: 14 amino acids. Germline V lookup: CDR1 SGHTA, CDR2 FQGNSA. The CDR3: CASAGVLNTGELFF.

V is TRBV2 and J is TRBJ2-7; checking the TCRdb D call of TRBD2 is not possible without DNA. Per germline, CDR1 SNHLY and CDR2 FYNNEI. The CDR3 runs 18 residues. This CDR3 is CASSVRLAGAGGFYEQYF.

The CDR3: CASRENRDSPSYEQYF. The rearrangement joins TRBV6-1 to TRBJ2-7; the TCRdb call, TRBD1, lacks DNA for checking. The CDR3 is 16 residues long. The germline gives CDR1 MNHNS, CDR2 SASEGT.

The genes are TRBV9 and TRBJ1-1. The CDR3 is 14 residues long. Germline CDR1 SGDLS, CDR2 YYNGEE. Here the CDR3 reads CASSPRRGTTEAFF.

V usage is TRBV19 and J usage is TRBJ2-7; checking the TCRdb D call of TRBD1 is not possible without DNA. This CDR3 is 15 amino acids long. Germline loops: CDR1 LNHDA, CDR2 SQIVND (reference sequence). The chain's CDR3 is CASSNPGELPYEQYF.

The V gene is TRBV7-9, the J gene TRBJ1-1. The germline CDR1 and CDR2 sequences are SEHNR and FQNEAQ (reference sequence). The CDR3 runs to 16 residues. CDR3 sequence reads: CASSKMGGEVDTEAFF.

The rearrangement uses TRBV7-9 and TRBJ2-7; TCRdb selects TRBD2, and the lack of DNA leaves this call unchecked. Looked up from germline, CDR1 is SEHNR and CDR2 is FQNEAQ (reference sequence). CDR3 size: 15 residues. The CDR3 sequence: CASSLVQGGRYEQYF.

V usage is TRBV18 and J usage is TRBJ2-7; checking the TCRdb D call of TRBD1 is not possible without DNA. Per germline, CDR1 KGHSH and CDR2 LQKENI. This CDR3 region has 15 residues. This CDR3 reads CASSPPGRDSYEQYF.

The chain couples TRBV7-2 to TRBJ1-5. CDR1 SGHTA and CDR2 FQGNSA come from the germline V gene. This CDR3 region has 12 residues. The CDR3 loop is CASSLLGQPQHF.

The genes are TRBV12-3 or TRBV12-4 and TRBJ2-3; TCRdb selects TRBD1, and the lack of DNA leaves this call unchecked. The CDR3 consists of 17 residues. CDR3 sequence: CASSYYRQGDRADTQYF.

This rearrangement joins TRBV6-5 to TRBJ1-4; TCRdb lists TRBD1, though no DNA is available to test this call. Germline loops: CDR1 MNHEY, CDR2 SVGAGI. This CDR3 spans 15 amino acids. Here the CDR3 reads CASSSTWTDNEKLFF.

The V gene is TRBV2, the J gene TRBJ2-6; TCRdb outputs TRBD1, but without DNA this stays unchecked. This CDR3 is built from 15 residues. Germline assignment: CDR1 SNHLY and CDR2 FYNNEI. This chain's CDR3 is CASSARDVGANVLTF.

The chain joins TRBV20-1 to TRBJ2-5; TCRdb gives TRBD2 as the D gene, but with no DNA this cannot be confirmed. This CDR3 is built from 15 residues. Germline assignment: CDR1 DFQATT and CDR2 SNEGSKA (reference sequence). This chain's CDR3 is CSAPGQRGVKETQYF.

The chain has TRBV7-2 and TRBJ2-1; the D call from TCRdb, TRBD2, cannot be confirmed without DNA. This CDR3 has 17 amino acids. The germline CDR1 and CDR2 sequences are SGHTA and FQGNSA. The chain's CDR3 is CASSLRGGSGSYNEQFF. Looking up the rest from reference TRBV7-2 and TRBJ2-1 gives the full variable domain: GAGVSQSPSNKVTEKGKDVELRCDPISGHTALYWYRQSLGQGLEFLIYFQGNSAPDKSGLPSDRFSAERTGGSVSTLTIQRTQQEDSAVYLCASSLRGGSGSYNEQFFGPGTRLTVL.

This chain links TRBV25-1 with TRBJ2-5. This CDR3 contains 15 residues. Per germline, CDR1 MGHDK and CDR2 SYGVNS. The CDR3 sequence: CASSDDSFHQETQYF.